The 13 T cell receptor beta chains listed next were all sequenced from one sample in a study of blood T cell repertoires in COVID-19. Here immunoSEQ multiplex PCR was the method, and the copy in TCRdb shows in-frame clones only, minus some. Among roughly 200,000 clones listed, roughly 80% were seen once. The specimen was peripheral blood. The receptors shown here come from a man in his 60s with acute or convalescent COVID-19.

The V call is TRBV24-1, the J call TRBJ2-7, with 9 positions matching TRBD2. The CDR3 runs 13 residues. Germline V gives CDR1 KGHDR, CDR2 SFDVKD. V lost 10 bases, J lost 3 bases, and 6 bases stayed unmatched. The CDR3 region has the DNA TGTGCCACGGGGACTAGCAATAACTACGAGCAGTACTTC. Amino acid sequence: CATGTSNNYEQYF.

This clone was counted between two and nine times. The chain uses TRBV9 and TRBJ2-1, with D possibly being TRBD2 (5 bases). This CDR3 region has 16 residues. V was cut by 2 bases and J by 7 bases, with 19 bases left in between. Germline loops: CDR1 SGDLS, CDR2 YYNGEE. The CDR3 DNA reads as TGTGCCAGCAGCGTTGAGTCGGGGAACCCGAGGAATGAGCAGTTCTTC. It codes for CASSVESGNPRNEQFF.

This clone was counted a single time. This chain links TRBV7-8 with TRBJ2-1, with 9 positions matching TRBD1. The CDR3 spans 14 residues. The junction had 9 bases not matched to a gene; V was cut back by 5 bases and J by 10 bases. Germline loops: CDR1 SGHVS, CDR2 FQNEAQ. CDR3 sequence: CASSLGQGSREQFF. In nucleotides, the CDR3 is TGTGCCAGCAGCCTGGGACAGGGATCCCGCGAGCAGTTCTTC.

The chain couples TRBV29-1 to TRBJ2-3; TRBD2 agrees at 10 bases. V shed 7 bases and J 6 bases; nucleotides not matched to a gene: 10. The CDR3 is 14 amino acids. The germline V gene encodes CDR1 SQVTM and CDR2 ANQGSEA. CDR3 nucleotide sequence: TGCAGCGGGGCATCTAGCGGGGGTTGGGATACGCAGTATTTT. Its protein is CSGASSGGWDTQYF.

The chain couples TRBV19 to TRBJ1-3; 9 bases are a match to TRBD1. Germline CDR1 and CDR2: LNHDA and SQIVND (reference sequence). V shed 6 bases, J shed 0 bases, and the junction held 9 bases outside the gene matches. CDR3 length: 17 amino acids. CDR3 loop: CASSGQGKGSSGNTIYF. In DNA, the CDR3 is TGTGCCAGTAGCGGACAGGGGAAGGGTAGCTCTGGAAACACCATATATTTT. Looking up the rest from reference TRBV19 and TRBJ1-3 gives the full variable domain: DGGITQSPKYLFRKEGQNVTLSCEQNLNHDAMYWYRQDPGQGLRLIYYSQIVNDFQKGDIAEGYSVSREKKESFPLTVTSAQKNPTAFYLCASSGQGKGSSGNTIYFGEGSWLTVV.

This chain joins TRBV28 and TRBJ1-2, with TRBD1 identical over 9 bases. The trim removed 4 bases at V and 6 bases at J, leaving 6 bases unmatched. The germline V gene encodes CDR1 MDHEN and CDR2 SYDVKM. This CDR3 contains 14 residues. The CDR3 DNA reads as TGTGCCAGCAGTTCCCCTGGACAGGGGAATGGCTACACCTTC. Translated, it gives CASSSPGQGNGYTF.

CDR3 bases: TGTGCCAGCAGTTACAGGAGGGGCCCAGGAAGCTACACCTTC. Translation gives CASSYRRGPGSYTF. V is TRBV6-2 or TRBV6-3 and J is TRBJ1-2; possibly TRBD1 for D (5 bases). Germline V gene data show CDR1 as MNHEY and CDR2 as SVGEGT. This CDR3 comprises 14 residues. V was pared by 2 bases and J by 9 bases, with 16 bases between.

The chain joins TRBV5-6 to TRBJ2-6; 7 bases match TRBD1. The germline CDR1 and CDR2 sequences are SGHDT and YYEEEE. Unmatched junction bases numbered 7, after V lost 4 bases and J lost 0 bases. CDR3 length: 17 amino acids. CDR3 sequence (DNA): TGTGCCAGCAGCCCACAGGGGATCCACTCTGGGGCCAACGTCCTGACTTTC. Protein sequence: CASSPQGIHSGANVLTF. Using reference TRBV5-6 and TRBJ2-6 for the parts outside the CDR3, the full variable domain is DAGVTQSPTHLIKTRGQQVTLRCSPKSGHDTVSWYQQALGQGPQFIFQYYEEEERQRGNFPDRFSGHQFPNYSSELNVNALLLGDSALYLCASSPQGIHSGANVLTFGAGSRLTVL.

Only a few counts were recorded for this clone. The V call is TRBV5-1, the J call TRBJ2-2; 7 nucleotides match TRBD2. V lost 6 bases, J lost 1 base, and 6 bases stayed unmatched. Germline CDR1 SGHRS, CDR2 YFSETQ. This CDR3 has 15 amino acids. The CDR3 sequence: CASTGSSGNTGELFF. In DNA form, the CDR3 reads TGCGCCAGCACAGGGTCTAGCGGGAACACCGGGGAGCTGTTTTTT.

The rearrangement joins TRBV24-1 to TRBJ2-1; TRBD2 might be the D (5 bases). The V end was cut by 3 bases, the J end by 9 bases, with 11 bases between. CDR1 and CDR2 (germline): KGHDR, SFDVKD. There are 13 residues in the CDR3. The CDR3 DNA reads TGTGCCACCAGTGATGGCTTCAGCGGTGAGCAGTTCTTC. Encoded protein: CATSDGFSGEQFF.

The CDR3 protein is CAWQLAGGSYEQYF. CDR3 bases: TGTGCCTGGCAACTAGCGGGAGGATCCTACGAGCAGTACTTC. This sequence joins TRBV30 and TRBJ2-7; 12 positions match TRBD2. The CDR3 is 14 residues long. CDR1 is GTSNPN, CDR2 SVGIG, per germline (reference sequence). V lost 5 bases, J lost 1 base, and 3 bases stayed unmatched.

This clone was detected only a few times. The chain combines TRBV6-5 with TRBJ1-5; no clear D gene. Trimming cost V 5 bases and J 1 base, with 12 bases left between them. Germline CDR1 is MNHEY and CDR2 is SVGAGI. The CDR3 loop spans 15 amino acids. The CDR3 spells CASSPSRGSNQPQHF. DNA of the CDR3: TGTGCCAGCAGTCCGTCGCGAGGGAGCAATCAGCCCCAGCATTTT.

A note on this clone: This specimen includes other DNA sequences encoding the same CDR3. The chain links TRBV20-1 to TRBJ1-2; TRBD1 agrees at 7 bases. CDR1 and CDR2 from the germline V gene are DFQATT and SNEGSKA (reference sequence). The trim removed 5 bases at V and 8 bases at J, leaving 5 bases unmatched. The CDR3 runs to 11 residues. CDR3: CSAGDRDGYTF. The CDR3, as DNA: TGCAGTGCTGGCGACAGGGACGGCTACACCTTC.